Shown below are 17 T cell receptor beta chains from a single sample sequenced in a study of spatial heterogeneity in lung cancer (dated by TCRdb to the late 2010s). Beyond this particular receptor, the publication reports: The number of expanded intratumoral alpha and beta TCRs correlated with the tumor nonsynonymous mutation count.

The receptor library was made with 5' RACE. The sequencing machine was a NextSeq 500. TCRdb took the public reads, trimmed them with fastp at Q25, ran MiXCR for clone calling and kept in-frame beta chains. Every CDR3 protein is listed once, alongside the most common genes and DNA of its rows. Within this sample are about 3,000 distinct CDR3 sequences, with about 6.8% of them counted one time only. About a tenth of the sample lies in the top ten. Per the publication, the time point label means: sample taken at primary tumor resection. No antigen has been identified for these receptors. Sample: lung tumor tissue, taken at surgery. These receptors all stem from a male donor with early-stage non-small cell lung cancer.

This clonotype is termed medium-sized. This beta chain is an unintended read in a library built for alpha chains; its size means little. The V call is TRBV27, the J call TRBJ2-7; 8 bases align to TRBD1. The CDR3 loop spans 12 amino acids. CDR1 MNHEY and CDR2 SMNVEV come from the germline V gene (reference sequence). V shed 6 bases and J 6 bases; nucleotides not matched to a gene: 4. The CDR3 here is CASSPQGAEQYF. The CDR3 DNA sequence: TGTGCCAGCAGCCCCCAGGGGGCCGAGCAGTACTTC.

This clonotype is medium-sized within its sample. This beta chain is a stray sequence in a library constructed for alpha chains; its clone size is not meaningful. The V gene is TRBV4-2, the J gene TRBJ2-7; no reliable D call. Germline CDR1 and CDR2: LGHNA and YNFKEQ. This CDR3 contains 14 residues. V lost 1 base, J lost 3 bases, and 10 bases lay in between. The CDR3 DNA reads TGTGCCAGCAGCCAAGGAGAAGGCCTCTACGAGCAGTACTTC. This translates into CASSQGEGLYEQYF.

This clonotype is labeled as medium-sized (0.01 to 0.1%). The library was prepared for alpha chains; this beta chain is a stray read, so its frequency means little. The chain couples TRBV20-1 to TRBJ2-3; 12 nucleotides align to TRBD2. CDR3 length: 14 amino acids. Trimming removed 6 bases from V and 5 bases from J; junction bases left unmatched: 6. The V gene's germline CDR1 is DFQATT and CDR2 SNEGSKA (reference sequence). CDR3 in DNA: TGCAGTGCGGCGACTAGCGGGGGTGTAGATACGCAGTATTTT. It specifies CSAATSGGVDTQYF.

This clonotype is medium-sized within its sample. This beta chain appears as a stray read in a library generated for alpha chains; its size is not informative. The V gene is TRBV7-3, the J gene TRBJ1-6, with D unresolved. The germline gives CDR1 SGHTA, CDR2 FQGTGA. This CDR3 is 13 amino acids long. The V and J ends lost 4 bases and 9 bases respectively, with 10 bases between them. The CDR3 nucleotides read TGTGCCAGCAGCTCGATCCCGTTTTCACCCCTCCACTTT. Protein product: CASSSIPFSPLHF.

This clonotype is medium-sized. This beta chain is an unintended read in a library built for alpha chains; its size means little. The chain couples TRBV27 to TRBJ2-7, with D perhaps matching TRBD1 (6 bases). Germline values: CDR1 MNHEY, CDR2 SMNVEV (reference sequence). Between the trimmed V and J ends, which lost 3 bases and 4 bases, there was a span of 13 bases. This CDR3 has 14 amino acids. Here the CDR3 reads CASSFRDKSYEQYF. CDR3 in DNA: TGTGCCAGCAGTTTTAGGGACAAGTCTTACGAGCAGTACTTC.

This clonotype was seen just once. This may be a read error: a much more frequent sequence differs by one nucleotide. Because this beta chain is a stray read in a library intended to capture alpha chains, its abundance should not be given much weight. The chain has TRBV20-1 and TRBJ1-5, with TRBD1 as a possible D gene (5 bases). This CDR3 comprises 15 residues. CDR1 is DFQATT, CDR2 SNEGSKA, per germline (reference sequence). The V end lost 4 bases, the J end lost 1 base, and 14 bases lay between the germline ends. In DNA form, the CDR3 reads TGCAGTGCTACCCCCCCAGGGAGCAGCAATCAGCCCCAGCATTTT. Residues: CSATPPGSSNQPQHF.

This clonotype is categorized as medium-sized (0.01 to 0.1%). This beta chain appears as a stray read in a library generated for alpha chains; its size is not informative. The chain combines TRBV7-2 with TRBJ1-4; a possible D gene is TRBD1 (5 bases). CDR3 length: 13 residues. The germline CDR1 and CDR2 sequences are SGHTA and FQGNSA. V was shortened by 6 bases and J by 8 bases, with 13 bases between the two germline ends. The CDR3 is CASRGAVGEKLFF. In DNA form, the CDR3 reads TGTGCCAGCAGAGGGGCGGTTGGCGAAAAACTGTTTTTT.

This clonotype is judged medium-sized (0.01 to 0.1%). Because this beta chain is a stray read in a library intended to capture alpha chains, its abundance should not be given much weight. The V call is TRBV30, the J call TRBJ1-5, with D possibly matching TRBD1 (6 bases). Looked up from germline, CDR1 is GTSNPN and CDR2 is SVGIG (reference sequence). V dropped 0 bases and J dropped 11 bases, with 11 bases sitting between them. This CDR3 spans 12 amino acids. The DNA for the CDR3 is TGTGCCTGGAGTGTTTTTGGGGGCACCCAGCATTTT. Its protein product is CAWSVFGGTQHF.

Relative to its sample, this clonotype is medium-sized. A library made for alpha chains picked up this beta chain off target, so its size means little. The chain combines TRBV20-1 with TRBJ1-6, with 10 nucleotides matching TRBD1. J was trimmed by 7 bases and V by 6 bases; bases with no gene match: 3. The CDR3 consists of 13 residues. CDR1 and CDR2 (germline): DFQATT, SNEGSKA (reference sequence). CDR3 nucleotide sequence: TGCAGTGCCCCGGGACAGGGGAATTCACCCCTCCACTTT. It specifies CSAPGQGNSPLHF.

This clonotype is categorized as medium-sized. This beta chain appears as a stray read in a library generated for alpha chains; its size is not informative. The chain joins TRBV20-1 to TRBJ2-7; no firm D call. CDR1 and CDR2 from the germline V gene are DFQATT and SNEGSKA (reference sequence). With 3 bases removed from V and 4 bases from J, the gap between germline ends came to 7 bases. The CDR3 sequence is 11 residues long. DNA for the CDR3: TGCAGTGCTAGGGTCAGTTACGAGCAGTACTTC. Amino acid sequence: CSARVSYEQYF.

The table lists this clonotype with a few counts. Little can be read into the size of this beta chain, an off-target read in a library designed for alpha chains. The chain employs TRBV29-1 and TRBJ2-5; 13 bases line up with TRBD2. Germline V gene sequence: CDR1 SQVTM, CDR2 ANQGSEA. CDR3 length: 16 residues. The junction had 12 bases not matched to a gene; V was cut back by 8 bases and J by 3 bases. In nucleotides, the CDR3 is TGCAGCTACGCAGAGGGACTAGCGGGAACTGAAGAGACCCAGTACTTC. Its protein is CSYAEGLAGTEETQYF. The full variable domain, rest sourced from reference TRBV29-1 and TRBJ2-5, is SAVISQKPSRDICQRGTSLTIQCQVDSQVTMMFWYRQQPGQSLTLIATANQGSEATYESGFVIDKFPISRPNLTFSTLTVSNMSPEDSSIYLCSYAEGLAGTEETQYFGPGTRLLVL.

This clonotype is classed as medium-sized. The library was designed around alpha chains, so this beta chain is a stray read whose abundance carries little weight. The chain joins TRBV4-2 to TRBJ2-2; D gene unclear. V was shortened by 0 bases and J by 3 bases, with 5 bases between the two germline ends. The CDR3 consists of 14 residues. Per the germline V gene, CDR1 is LGHNA and CDR2 is YNFKEQ. This CDR3 is CASSQDFHTGELFF. In nucleotides, the CDR3 is TGTGCCAGCAGCCAAGATTTCCACACCGGGGAGCTGTTTTTT.

Judged by abundance, this clonotype is medium-sized. The library was built for alpha chains, so this beta chain is an off-target read and its size means little. V and J are TRBV12-3 or TRBV12-4 and TRBJ2-1; D remains unclear. The CDR3 totals 13 residues. Trimming took 3 bases from V and 2 from J, leaving 5 bases between them. The CDR3 sequence is CASSFRTYNEQFF. CDR3 sequence (DNA): TGTGCCAGCAGTTTTCGGACCTACAATGAGCAGTTCTTC.

This clonotype rates as medium-sized. Within a library made for alpha chains, this beta chain is off target, and its count is uninformative. This sequence joins TRBV6-2 or TRBV6-3 and TRBJ2-7; 9 nucleotides line up with TRBD1. V was pared by 7 bases and J by 1 base, with 5 bases of the junction left unmatched. Germline lookup yields CDR1 MNHEY and CDR2 SVGEGT. This CDR3 contains 14 residues. This CDR3 is CASNHGTGSYEQYF. CDR3 nucleotide sequence: TGTGCCAGCAACCACGGGACAGGGTCCTACGAGCAGTACTTC.

This clonotype is classed as medium-sized. Within a library made for alpha chains, this beta chain is off target, and its count is uninformative. The chain carries TRBV7-2 and TRBJ2-3; TRBD2 matches at 9 bases. The V gene's germline CDR1 is SGHTA and CDR2 FQGNSA. The CDR3 is made up of 13 amino acids. The trim removed 5 bases at V and 14 bases at J, leaving 11 bases unmatched. The DNA for the CDR3 is TGTGCCAGCAGCCGGACTAGCGACGAGTTGTGGTATTTT. This sequence encodes CASSRTSDELWYF.

Regarding this clonotype: This beta chain turned up in a library designed for alpha chains; as an off-target read, its abundance says little. The rearrangement links TRBV6-2 or TRBV6-3 to TRBJ2-5; D unclear. Trimming shortened V by 5 bases and J by 1 base, and 11 bases separated the two germline ends. Per germline, CDR1 MNHEY and CDR2 SVGEGT. The CDR3 contains 14 residues. The CDR3 nucleotides are TGTGCCAGCAGTCCACAACAGCTCCAAGAGACCCAGTACTTC. Its translation is CASSPQQLQETQYF.

By sample share, this clonotype is medium-sized (0.01 to 0.1%). The library was prepared for alpha chains; this beta chain is a stray read, so its frequency means little. The chain joins TRBV7-2 to TRBJ2-1, with D uncertain. Germline CDR1 SGHTA, CDR2 FQGNSA. The CDR3 spans 14 residues. With 4 bases removed from V and 7 bases from J, the gap between germline ends came to 14 bases. In nucleotides, the CDR3 is TGTGCCAGCAGCTCTGATGAGTCTGGGAATGAGCAGTTCTTC. This translates into CASSSDESGNEQFF.